The sequence of this TCR beta chain was determined in a study of Ad26.COV2.S vaccination and SARS-CoV-2 variants. Study-wide context: Sample donor was a member of the COV1001 Ad26.COV2.S trial arm.

Treatment indicated: 15 to 20 received Ad26.COV2.S at low or high dose, single or two shots; about five received placebo; per-sample allocation not given. Specimens were obtained on day 63 following the first vaccine or placebo injection. There are 14 residues in the CDR3. V was cut by 6 bases and J by 8 bases, with 14 bases left in between. The germline V gene has CDR1 MNHEY and CDR2 SVGAGI. The data were produced by immunoSEQ multiplex PCR, yet TCRdb's version contains in-frame clones alone and is incomplete. In the table there are about 370,000 clones, around nine tenths of which are singletons. This receptor was obtained from a person aged 18-60 years who received the Ad26.COV2.S COVID-19 vaccine or a placebo. The chain employs TRBV6-5 and TRBJ1-6; possible D gene TRBD1, 6 bases. The sequenced sample was peripheral blood, obtained in a trial of Ad26.COV2.S vaccine versus placebo. The chain's CDR3 is CASSYRVGDSPLHF. In DNA, the CDR3 is TGTGCCAGCAGCTACAGGGTTGGTGATTCACCCCTCCACTTT.